The 31 T cell receptor beta chains listed next were all sequenced from one sample in a study of shared clonotypes between healthy human individuals. Some clones are missing from TCRdb's copy, which holds only in-frame ones; the method was immunoSEQ multiplex PCR. The sample shows over a million clones, over 95% of them seen only once. The material sequenced was naive CD4+ T cells sorted from blood. Described subset: CD45RA+ positively selected. The receptors were gathered from a man under 40 in good health.

The chain uses TRBV12-5 and TRBJ2-1; no firm D call. Germline V gene sequence: CDR1 LGHNT, CDR2 FRNRAP. Deletions cut 7 bases from V and 0 bases from J, with 10 bases between. The CDR3 extends over 14 amino acids. In DNA form, the CDR3 reads TGTGCTAGTGCAGGCGCGAGCTCCTACAATGAGCAGTTCTTC. Its protein product is CASAGASSYNEQFF.

The V call is TRBV6-1, the J call TRBJ2-1; D unclear. Germline V gene lookup returns CDR1 MNHNS and CDR2 SASEGT. The CDR3 covers 15 residues. Trimming cost V 2 bases and J 6 bases, with 14 bases left between them. The CDR3 bases are TGTGCCAGCAGTGAACCGGCCAGAAGAGGCAATGAGCAGTTCTTC. This codes for CASSEPARRGNEQFF.

The V gene is TRBV9, the J gene TRBJ2-5; 10 bases align to TRBD1. Trimming took 7 bases from V and 5 from J; bases not matched to a gene: 17. This CDR3 has 17 amino acids. Germline assignment: CDR1 SGDLS and CDR2 YYNGEE. CDR3 nucleotide sequence: TGTGCCAGCTCACCTTTGGACAGGGGGAGACCCGGGGAGACCCAGTACTTC. The encoded protein is CASSPLDRGRPGETQYF.

This chain joins TRBV27 and TRBJ2-5, with 7 nucleotides matching TRBD1. With V trimmed by 6 bases and J by 5 bases, 9 bases remained unmatched. Germline CDR1 is MNHEY and CDR2 is SMNVEV (reference sequence). CDR3 length: 14 amino acids. The CDR3 region is CASSQNRGGETQYF. The CDR3 bases are TGTGCCAGCAGCCAAAACAGGGGTGGGGAGACCCAGTACTTC.

This chain joins TRBV2 and TRBJ2-1; 9 bases are a match to TRBD2. With V trimmed by 6 bases and J by 10 bases, 31 bases remained unmatched. Germline assignment: CDR1 SNHLY and CDR2 FYNNEI. This CDR3 has 21 residues. CDR3 loop: CASSGRLWREGHGTTPREQFF. The CDR3 bases are TGTGCCAGCAGCGGGAGGCTCTGGCGGGAGGGCCATGGAACCACCCCGCGGGAGCAGTTCTTC. The full variable domain, with the rest looked up from reference TRBV2 and TRBJ2-1, is EPEVTQTPSHQVTQMGQEVILRCVPISNHLYFYWYRQILGQKVEFLVSFYNNEISEKSEIFDDQFSVERPDGSNFTLKIRSTKLEDSAMYFCASSGRLWREGHGTTPREQFFGPGTRLTVL.

Turning to this clone: Different DNA sequences within this sample yield the same CDR3. CDR3 nucleotide sequence: TGCGCCAGCAGCCGGGACTCGTCCTACGAGCAGTACTTC. Translating gives CASSRDSSYEQYF. The V gene is TRBV10-1, the J gene TRBJ2-7; weak D call: TRBD2 (6 bases). Trimming removed 6 bases from V and 1 base from J, with 10 bases in between. CDR3 size: 13 residues. From germline, CDR1 is WNHNN and CDR2 SYGVQD (reference sequence).

This sequence joins TRBV5-1 and TRBJ2-1; 9 bases fit TRBD1. Germline V gene sequence: CDR1 SGHRS, CDR2 YFSETQ. V lost 5 bases and J lost 7; bases outside the gene matches: 7. The CDR3 length is 14 residues. The CDR3, as DNA: TGCGCCAGCAGTCTCACCGGACAGGGGAATGAGCAGTTCTTC. Translated: CASSLTGQGNEQFF.

V usage is TRBV18 and J usage is TRBJ2-3; a weak D match, TRBD2 (6 bases). V lost 2 bases, J lost 6 bases, and 15 bases lay in between. Germline lookup yields CDR1 KGHSH and CDR2 LQKENI. This CDR3 spans 15 amino acids. CDR3 coding DNA: TGTGCCAGCTCACCAGCAGCAGGGAGGCTGGATACGCAGTATTTT. Its translation: CASSPAAGRLDTQYF.

The chain combines TRBV10-3 with TRBJ2-5; 10 positions agree with TRBD1. The CDR3 is 15 residues long. Germline V lookup: CDR1 ENHRY, CDR2 SYGVKD. Trimming at V came to 6 bases and at J to 4 bases, leaving 8 bases not matched to a gene. In DNA form, the CDR3 reads TGTGCCATCAGCCACGGGACAGGGGATCGAGAGACCCAGTACTTC. Amino acids: CAISHGTGDRETQYF.

This chain links TRBV7-6 with TRBJ2-7; a weak D match, TRBD1 (5 bases). Deletions cut 1 base from V and 3 bases from J, with 13 bases between. Germline CDR1 is SGHVS and CDR2 is FNYEAQ. The CDR3 spans 15 residues. The CDR3 sequence is CASSLEGQPNYEQYF. Here the CDR3 DNA reads TGTGCCAGCAGCTTAGAGGGGCAGCCAAACTACGAGCAGTACTTC.

The CDR3 DNA reads TGCAGTGCTAGCCAGGGTCACGAGCAGTACTTC. Translation gives CSASQGHEQYF. This chain connects TRBV20-1 to TRBJ2-7, with D possibly TRBD1 on 5 matching bases. V lost 3 bases, J lost 5 bases, and 8 bases lay in between. Germline assignment: CDR1 DFQATT and CDR2 SNEGSKA (reference sequence). This CDR3 comprises 11 residues.

The rearrangement uses TRBV30 and TRBJ1-1; D might be TRBD1 (6 bases). The V end was cut by 3 bases, the J end by 2 bases, with 22 bases between. This CDR3 has 17 residues. Germline CDR1 and CDR2: GTSNPN and SVGIG (reference sequence). The CDR3 here is CAWRGQGRGGGNTEAFF. In DNA, the CDR3 is TGTGCCTGGAGGGGTCAGGGCAGGGGAGGGGGTAACACTGAAGCTTTCTTT.

This chain links TRBV5-1 with TRBJ2-2, with TRBD2 as a possible D gene (6 bases). Germline CDR1 SGHRS, CDR2 YFSETQ. CDR3 length equals 15 residues. Trimming pared 5 bases from V and 2 bases from J, leaving 13 bases between. CDR3 in DNA: TGCGCCAGCAGAAACGGGACTTCAAACACCGGGGAGCTGTTTTTT. Translating gives CASRNGTSNTGELFF.

This rearrangement joins TRBV7-7 to TRBJ2-2, with 13 positions matching TRBD2. V lost 4 bases to trimming and J lost 4 bases; unmatched junction nucleotides: 6. CDR1 is SSHAT and CDR2 is FNYEAQ in the germline V gene (reference sequence). The CDR3 extends over 17 amino acids. The DNA of the CDR3 is TGTGCCAGCAGCTCGACTAGCGGGAGGCCGACCACCGGGGAGCTGTTTTTT. This encodes CASSSTSGRPTTGELFF.

The J gene is TRBJ1-5, the V gene TRBV7-8; 9 bases align to TRBD1. Looked up from germline, CDR1 is SGHVS and CDR2 is FQNEAQ. With V trimmed by 1 base and J by 7 bases, 11 bases remained unmatched. This CDR3 contains 17 residues. The CDR3 DNA sequence: TGTGCCAGCAGCTTAGGAGTTCTGGGACAGGGAGACCAGCCCCAGCATTTT. Protein product: CASSLGVLGQGDQPQHF.

The chain uses TRBV11-1 and TRBJ1-2, with TRBD1 identical over 7 bases. Germline V gene sequence: CDR1 SGHAT, CDR2 FQDESV (reference sequence). V lost 5 bases, J lost 1 base, and 7 bases stayed unmatched. The CDR3 is 15 amino acids. CDR3 nucleotide sequence: TGTGCCAGCAGCCTCGGGACAGTCCTTAACTATGGCTACACCTTC. It codes for CASSLGTVLNYGYTF.

The chain employs TRBV10-2 and TRBJ2-7; D perhaps matches TRBD2 (6 bases). Germline V gene sequence: CDR1 WSHSY, CDR2 SAAADI. V was clipped by 5 bases and J by 6 bases, with 11 bases between them. This CDR3 has 12 residues. The chain's CDR3 is CASSPGAREQYF. The CDR3, as DNA: TGCGCCAGCAGTCCGGGAGCTCGCGAGCAGTACTTC.

The chain employs TRBV7-3 and TRBJ2-1; D is uncertain. CDR1 and CDR2 from the germline V gene are SGHTA and FQGTGA. Trimming shortened V by 2 bases and J by 3 bases, and 8 bases separated the two germline ends. The CDR3 has 14 residues. The CDR3 here is CASSLSSGYNEQFF. The CDR3 bases are TGTGCCAGCAGCTTATCATCAGGCTACAATGAGCAGTTCTTC.

V gene TRBV18 combines with J gene TRBJ2-3; D not certain. V gave up 5 bases and J gave up 6 bases, with 12 bases separating them. The CDR3 contains 13 residues. The germline gives CDR1 KGHSH, CDR2 LQKENI. The CDR3 spells CASSSSLGDTQYF. The DNA of the CDR3 is TGTGCCAGCTCATCCAGCCTCGGGGATACGCAGTATTTT.

This clone has only one observation. J is TRBJ2-1 and V is TRBV5-8, with no clear D. Germline assignment: CDR1 SGHTS and CDR2 YDEGEE. CDR3 length: 10 amino acids. The ends were cut back, 5 bases at V and 13 bases at J, with 10 bases in the middle. This chain's CDR3 is CASRLVGQFF. CDR3 DNA: TGTGCCAGCAGGCTAGTGGGACAGTTCTTC.

V is TRBV5-4 and J is TRBJ2-5, with D perhaps TRBD1 (5 bases). The germline CDR1 and CDR2 sequences are SGHNT and YYREEE (reference sequence). The V and J ends lost 2 bases and 5 bases respectively, with 13 bases between them. CDR3 size: 14 residues. CDR3: CASSFQGVEETQYF. Written as DNA, the CDR3 is TGTGCCAGCAGCTTTCAAGGGGTCGAGGAGACCCAGTACTTC.

In its sample, this clone was seen once. The rearrangement uses TRBV7-2 and TRBJ2-1, with 10 bases lining up with TRBD2. V lost 2 bases, J lost 6 bases, and 1 base stayed unmatched. The CDR3 runs 14 residues. Germline V CDR1 and CDR2: SGHTA, FQGNSA. The CDR3 loop reads CASSLSGRVNEQFF. The CDR3 DNA is TGTGCCAGCAGCTTAAGCGGGAGGGTCAATGAGCAGTTCTTC. Full variable domain (rest looked up from reference TRBV7-2 and TRBJ2-1): GAGVSQSPSNKVTEKGKDVELRCDPISGHTALYWYRQSLGQGLEFLIYFQGNSAPDKSGLPSDRFSAERTGGSVSTLTIQRTQQEDSAVYLCASSLSGRVNEQFFGPGTRLTVL.

In nucleotides, the CDR3 is TGTGCCAGCAGTTCAAAAGGGGCCACTGAAGCTTTCTTT. Translated, it gives CASSSKGATEAFF. The rearrangement links TRBV6-5 to TRBJ1-1, with D possibly being TRBD1 (5 bases). The CDR3 spans 13 residues. V gave up 4 bases and J gave up 4 bases, with 10 bases separating them. Germline V gene data show CDR1 as MNHEY and CDR2 as SVGAGI.

The DNA of the CDR3 is TGTGCCAGCAGTTTATACAGGGAGGGCCTCAATGAAAAACTGTTTTTT. Amino acids: CASSLYREGLNEKLFF. J is TRBJ1-4 and V is TRBV27, with TRBD1 as a possible D gene (6 bases). The CDR3 consists of 16 residues. Germline CDR1 is MNHEY and CDR2 is SMNVEV (reference sequence). Trimming removed 1 base from V and 5 bases from J, with 14 bases in between.

The CDR3 loop reads CASSSLPGNTEAFF. CDR3 sequence (DNA): TGCGCCAGCAGCTCCCTTCCGGGGAACACTGAAGCTTTCTTT. The rearrangement joins TRBV5-1 to TRBJ1-1; D remains ambiguous. V dropped 3 bases and J dropped 1 base, with 10 bases sitting between them. The CDR3 extends over 14 amino acids. The germline V gene encodes CDR1 SGHRS and CDR2 YFSETQ.

Of note for this clone: Additional DNA sequences in this sample encode the identical CDR3. V gene TRBV10-3 combines with J gene TRBJ1-5; D is unclear. Trimming left V 5 bases short and J 3 bases short, with 8 bases between. The germline CDR1 and CDR2 sequences are ENHRY and SYGVKD. This CDR3 region has 13 residues. CDR3 nucleotide sequence: TGTGCCATCAGTCCAGGATCCAATCAGCCCCAGCATTTT. The encoded protein is CAISPGSNQPQHF.

A note on this clone: One junction end does not reproduce the germline sequence, and a read error may be involved. The same CDR3 also results from other DNA sequences found in this sample. The V call is TRBV7-9, the J call TRBJ2-3; TRBD2 aligns across 8 bases. This CDR3 has 15 amino acids. CDR1 SEHNR and CDR2 FQNEAQ come from the germline V gene (reference sequence). The CDR3, as DNA: TGTGCCAGCAGCCTAGCGGGCGCTAGCACAGATACGCAGTATTTT. Its protein is CASSLAGASTDTQYF.

In regard to this clone: Other DNA sequences in this sample translate to the same CDR3. The chain combines TRBV6-5 with TRBJ2-3, with D unresolved. Germline values: CDR1 MNHEY, CDR2 SVGAGI. The CDR3 loop spans 14 amino acids. V lost 2 bases and J 0 bases, leaving 6 bases between the germline ends. The DNA for the CDR3 is TGTGCCAGCAGTTACCTGGGAAGCACAGATACGCAGTATTTT. Its translation: CASSYLGSTDTQYF.

The chain links TRBV10-2 to TRBJ2-7, with 8 bases aligning to TRBD1. This CDR3 has 15 residues. The V and J ends lost 2 bases and 3 bases, in that order; junction bases with no gene match: 6. The germline V gene encodes CDR1 WSHSY and CDR2 SAAADI. This chain's CDR3 is CASSEPYRGIYEQYF. CDR3 sequence (DNA): TGCGCCAGCAGTGAGCCTTACAGGGGGATCTACGAGCAGTACTTC.

The rearrangement joins TRBV10-3 to TRBJ2-5; D call uncertain. Germline-derived CDR1 and CDR2 are ENHRY and SYGVKD. Trimming shortened V by 9 bases and J by 4 bases, and 18 bases separated the two germline ends. CDR3 length: 14 residues. The CDR3 sequence is CAISGGPPLETQYF. CDR3 coding DNA: TGTGCCATATCCGGTGGCCCACCTCTAGAGACCCAGTACTTC.

The J gene is TRBJ1-3, the V gene TRBV15; unclear D gene. V shed 0 bases and J shed 0 bases, with 9 bases lying between them. CDR3 length: 16 amino acids. Germline CDR1 LNHNV, CDR2 YYDKDF (reference sequence). CDR3 sequence reads: CATSRDLRFSGNTIYF. The CDR3 coding sequence is TGTGCCACCAGCAGAGACCTACGGTTCTCTGGAAACACCATATATTTT.